This T cell receptor beta chain was obtained from a study of shared clonotypes between healthy human individuals (dated by TCRdb to the early 2020s). About the full investigation: The cohort included a few men and a couple of women between 18 and 49 years of age. For each donor, CD4 naive and CD4 memory were each run on three plates, CD8 naive on two plates, and CD8 memory on one plate. The study deeply sequenced blood TCR repertoires of about 5 healthy adults to estimate repertoire size and the extent of clonotype sharing between individuals. To increase sequencing depth and limit assay-specific biases, TCR repertoire library preparation and sequencing were carried out by different laboratories using diverse techniques. Per donor, leukapheresis produced somewhere between about 0.94 and 9 billion PBMCs. General conclusions and limits of the study: Sharing across a few donors was observed for around 4.8% of naive CD4, less than 4% of naive CD8, 2.3% of memory CD4, and roughly 0.4% of memory CD8 clonotypes. Only blood was sampled, and tissue TCR repertoires likely differ from those in blood. Naive subsets generally had larger estimated clonotype richness than memory subsets did. Even with the large sequencing depth, rarefaction of the sorted-subset datasets indicated that sequencing was incomplete. Pairwise subsampling led to the expectation that sequencing depth would affect the degree of clonotype sharing among donors. The small number of donors limited the genetic and exposure-history diversity represented. Compared with non-shared clonotypes, clonotypes shared by all four sorted-subset donors had higher generation probabilities.

Using the deep immunoSEQ assay, TCR CDR3 regions were amplified from genomic DNA by multiplex PCR. Extracted genomic DNA from each cell subset was distributed evenly across all wells of several immunoSEQ 96-well plates, and each plate was treated as a replicate. For sorted subsets, 200 to 250 ng genomic DNA, equal to 25,000 to 35,000 T cell genomes, was loaded into each replicate PCR. The purified libraries were quantified using a Qubit 3.0 fluorometer, sized with a Bioanalyzer 2100, and then quantified again using the KAPA Library Quantification kit. Every immunoSEQ 96-well plate was sequenced on a separate single-read 150-cycle Illumina NextSeq 550 flow cell. Per the original workflow: The immunoSEQ output contained only junctional sequences without quality scores, so filtering could not match that applied to full-length reads. Sequences were annotated with PyIR, a Python wrapper for IgBLAST v1.9, and V/J genes and CDR3 were assigned using IMGT germline references. Reads were removed for weak V/J assignments (E-value above 1e-6), missing CDR3, stop codons, out-of-frame junctions, or ambiguous translated residues. V3J clonotypes were defined as sequences sharing an identical inferred V gene, J gene, and CDR3 amino acid sequence. Percentage overlap between repertoires was computed as shared unique clonotypes divided by the size of the smaller repertoire. Richness of each repertoire was evaluated using RTK rarefaction, the Chao1 estimator, and Recon v2.1 estimates of unobserved clonotypes. For all TCRbeta clonotypes obtained by the gDNA method from a handful of donors, generation probabilities were computed with OLGA. TCRdb obtained this table from immuneACCESS and retained in-frame rearrangements with V and J assigned. These tables miss some clones; where compared with another copy, unresolved V genes account for less than half of the shortfall, and the remainder is unexplained. Clone size and the V and J calls come from that table; the DNA yielded D and trimming. For this sample the table gives some 1,400,000 clones, of which around 95% were detected only once. 1.2% of the sample goes to the ten largest clones.

Only one count was recorded for this clone. What this receptor recognizes is not known. Base qualities were left out, and no much larger clone turns up one base away. CDR1 and CDR2, per the germline V gene, are MDHEN and SYDVKM. There are 12 amino acids in the CDR3, from cysteine to phenylalanine inclusive. Only CDR3 DNA remains: 36 bases, in frame from the first base. Cut back by 8 bases and 3 bases, the V and J ends lie 11 bases apart. The donors were healthy, HIV-negative adults who had no recently reported acute infections or vaccinations. All donors were Caucasian adults living in Nashville, Tennessee, USA. CD4+ T cells were enriched through magnetic negative selection, after which naive cells were positively selected on CD45RA and the remaining negative fraction served as the memory subset. After blood collection by leukapheresis, PBMCs were isolated using Ficoll-Histopaque density gradient centrifugation and then cryopreserved in the vapor phase of liquid nitrogen. Analytical flow cytometry was used to check the purity and quantity of every magnetically sorted T cell population. From each sorted fraction, genomic DNA was isolated and quantified by UV absorbance on a Nanodrop 2000c.

Sequenced sample: naive CD4+ T cells sorted from blood. The cell subset or site label for this specimen denotes: CD45RA+ positively selected. The receptor's source is a man aged 25-45 years in good health. The chain is assembled from TRBV28 and TRBJ2-7; 6 matching bases give a weak D call of TRBD2. The CDR3: CASRGTGYEQYF. In nucleotide form, the sequence is TGTGCCAGCCGGGGGACTGGCTACGAGCAGTACTTC.